The 9 T cell receptor beta chains below all came from one sample that was sequenced in a study of blood T cell repertoires in COVID-19. Measured with immunoSEQ multiplex PCR; TCRdb has only the in-frame clones, and not every one. The data contain approximately 140,000 clones, roughly 86% of them singletons. Specimen: peripheral blood. These receptors originate from a woman aged 55-69 years with acute or convalescent COVID-19.

This clone occurred a few times. The chain is built from TRBV2 and TRBJ1-5, with 10 bases fitting TRBD1. Germline V gene lookup returns CDR1 SNHLY and CDR2 FYNNEI. J gave up 5 bases and V 4 bases, and 11 bases lay outside the gene matches. The CDR3 covers 17 residues. The CDR3: CASSGGQGSSYHQPQHF. As DNA, the CDR3 is TGTGCCAGCAGTGGGGGACAGGGGTCCTCCTATCATCAGCCCCAGCATTTT.

A note on this clone: This sample includes further DNA sequences coding for the same CDR3. The chain combines TRBV27 with TRBJ1-6, with D hard to call. Trimming cost V 3 bases and J 6 bases, with 3 bases left between them. Germline CDR1 MNHEY, CDR2 SMNVEV (reference sequence). The CDR3 covers 12 residues. CDR3 residues: CASSFSNSPLHF. CDR3 sequence (DNA): TGTGCCAGCAGTTTTAGTAATTCACCCCTCCACTTT.

This chain links TRBV4-1 with TRBJ2-3; 12 nucleotides agree with TRBD2. The V gene's germline CDR1 is MGHRA and CDR2 YSYEKL. Losses at the gene ends were 0 bases for V and 4 bases for J; bases not matched to a gene: 11. CDR3 length: 19 amino acids. For the CDR3, the DNA is TGCGCCAGCAGCCAAGATTCCCAACTAGCGGGGGGATGGGCAGATACGCAGTATTTT. Protein sequence: CASSQDSQLAGGWADTQYF.

This clone was recorded once. This chain uses TRBV6-5 with TRBJ1-2, with 9 bases matching TRBD1. Germline CDR1 reads MNHEY; CDR2 reads SVGAGI. V shed 7 bases and J 9 bases; nucleotides not matched to a gene: 6. The CDR3 has 12 amino acids. The CDR3 reads CASKGQGRSYTF. The CDR3, as DNA: TGTGCCAGCAAGGGACAGGGCAGAAGCTACACCTTC.

The V and J genes are TRBV6-2 or TRBV6-3 and TRBJ1-1; 7 bases are shared with TRBD1. With V trimmed by 5 bases and J by 1 base, 7 bases remained unmatched. Germline V gives CDR1 MNHEY, CDR2 SVGEGT. The length of the CDR3 is 15 residues. The chain's CDR3 is CASSRGTERNTEAFF. CDR3 DNA sequence: TGTGCCAGCAGTAGGGGGACAGAAAGGAACACTGAAGCTTTCTTT.

This chain joins TRBV5-6 and TRBJ2-7; 7 positions agree with TRBD1. Germline CDR1 SGHDT, CDR2 YYEEEE. The CDR3 is 14 residues long. After removal of 4 bases from V and 3 bases from J, the junction contained 7 bases not matched to a gene. The CDR3 nucleotides read TGTGCCAGCAGCCACCCCGGGACAGACTACGAGCAGTACTTC. Translating it yields CASSHPGTDYEQYF.

The chain uses TRBV5-1 and TRBJ2-5; a possible D gene is TRBD1 (6 bases). CDR1 and CDR2 (germline): SGHRS, YFSETQ. The CDR3 spans 14 residues. V was cut by 3 bases and J by 2 bases, with 11 bases left in between. CDR3 coding DNA: TGCGCCAGCAGCTCTTGGACAGCTCAAGAGACCCAGTACTTC. This encodes CASSSWTAQETQYF.

The V call is TRBV28, the J call TRBJ1-4; tentative D call: TRBD1 (5 bases). The CDR3 spans 13 residues. Germline CDR1 reads MDHEN; CDR2 reads SYDVKM. With 11 bases removed from V and 8 bases from J, the gap between germline ends came to 18 bases. This CDR3 is CAVEVTVGEKLFF. CDR3 nucleotides: TGTGCCGTAGAGGTGACAGTAGGAGAAAAACTGTTTTTT.

V is TRBV28 and J is TRBJ1-1; 10 bases align to TRBD1. V dropped 6 bases and J dropped 6; count of bases not matched to a gene: 22. The CDR3 consists of 19 residues. Germline V CDR1 and CDR2: MDHEN, SYDVKM. CDR3 protein: CASRLLGSGQGISYAEAFF. The CDR3 DNA follows: TGTGCCAGCAGGTTACTCGGATCGGGACAGGGGATTTCATACGCTGAAGCTTTCTTT. Combining the CDR3 with reference TRBV28 and TRBJ1-1 gives the whole variable domain DVKVTQSSRYLVKRTGEKVFLECVQDMDHENMFWYRQDPGLGLRLIYFSYDVKMKEKGDIPEGYSVSREKKERFSLILESASTNQTSMYLCASRLLGSGQGISYAEAFFGQGTRLTVV.